The present entry profiles one T cell receptor (beta chain) with its context. The record originates from a study of blood T cell repertoires in COVID-19. Profiled with immunoSEQ multiplex PCR; TCRdb holds only in-frame clones, not every one. The table has under 550,000 clones, around nine tenths seen once; the top ten hold 0.7% to 1%. The specimen was peripheral blood. This TCR derives from a man between 18 and 35 years old with COVID-19, enrolled during active disease.

The CDR3 sequence: CASSSTGYNEQFF. Here the CDR3 DNA reads TGTGCCAGCAGCTCAACAGGTTACAATGAGCAGTTCTTC. The chain carries TRBV7-7 and TRBJ2-1, with D possibly TRBD1 on 5 matching bases. V lost 4 bases and J 4 bases, leaving 8 bases between the germline ends. Looked up from germline, CDR1 is SSHAT and CDR2 is FNYEAQ (reference sequence). The CDR3 runs to 13 residues.